These 19 T cell receptor beta chains were all obtained from the same sample, sequenced in a study of T cell repertoires in cytomegalovirus infection. Each CDR3 protein is one row after TCRdb ran MiXCR on the reads. Of approximately 500,000 distinct CDR3 sequences listed, 16% are singletons. Sequenced input: CD8+ T cells from PBMCs. Receptors were obtained from a human donor in good health (CMV status not recorded). Some clones in this sample may be carry-over from other donors' samples.

As regards this clonotype: A much larger clone sits a single nucleotide away, making a read error possible. The gene calls are TRBV5-4 and TRBJ2-7, with 7 bases matching TRBD2. Per germline, CDR1 SGHNT and CDR2 YYREEE (reference sequence). The CDR3 has 13 amino acids. V lost 2 bases, J lost 3 bases, and 2 bases stayed unmatched. Here the CDR3 DNA reads TGTGCCAGCAGCTTTTGGGGGGGCTACGAGCAGTACTTC. Its translation is CASSFWGGYEQYF.

V usage is TRBV10-3 and J usage is TRBJ2-2; 8 bases align to TRBD1. V lost 7 bases and J lost 0; bases outside the gene matches: 7. Looked up from germline, CDR1 is ENHRY and CDR2 is SYGVKD. This CDR3 is 16 amino acids long. The CDR3 DNA sequence: TGTGCCATCACTAGGGACAGGTTAACGAACACCGGGGAGCTGTTTTTT. Its translation is CAITRDRLTNTGELFF.

The gene calls are TRBV15 and TRBJ2-7; 8 bases map to TRBD1. CDR1 and CDR2 (germline): LNHNV, YYDKDF (reference sequence). V dropped 4 bases and J dropped 3; count of bases not matched to a gene: 2. The CDR3 loop spans 13 amino acids. The CDR3 loop reads CATSNRGDYEQYF. In nucleotides, the CDR3 is TGTGCCACCAGCAACAGGGGGGACTACGAGCAGTACTTC.

The rearrangement uses TRBV27 and TRBJ2-7; D gene ambiguous. This CDR3 has 15 amino acids. CDR1 and CDR2 (germline): MNHEY, SMNVEV (reference sequence). The V end was cut by 2 bases, the J end by 4 bases, with 15 bases between. The DNA of the CDR3 is TGTGCCAGCAGTTTAGTCGGTCAGGAACTTTACGAGCAGTACTTC. Residues: CASSLVGQELYEQYF.

This clonotype was recorded at least ten times. This sequence joins TRBV4-2 and TRBJ2-2; TRBD2 matches at 11 bases. J was trimmed by 4 bases and V by 0 bases; bases with no gene match: 4. The CDR3 sequence is 17 residues long. Germline loops: CDR1 LGHNA, CDR2 YNFKEQ. CDR3 nucleotide sequence: TGTGCCAGCAGCCAAGAAGATAGCGGGAGGGCCACCGGGGAGCTGTTTTTT. Translation gives CASSQEDSGRATGELFF.

The DNA for the CDR3 is TGTGCCAGCTTTTGGACGGATGGCTACACCTTC. Translated, it gives CASFWTDGYTF. V gene TRBV25-1 combines with J gene TRBJ1-2; D not certain. The CDR3 loop spans 11 amino acids. The germline V gene has CDR1 MGHDK and CDR2 SYGVNS. V was shortened by 8 bases and J by 6 bases, with 10 bases between the two germline ends.

This clonotype was counted only a few times. The chain has TRBV24-1 and TRBJ1-2; 7 bases align to TRBD1. From germline, CDR1 is KGHDR and CDR2 SFDVKD. This CDR3 region has 14 residues. The J segment lost 4 bases and the V segment lost 3 bases, leaving 4 bases of the junction unmatched. CDR3 DNA: TGTGCCACCAGTGATCGTGACAGGGTCTATGGCTACACCTTC. Translation: CATSDRDRVYGYTF.

V gene TRBV7-6 combines with J gene TRBJ2-7; D tentatively fits TRBD1 or TRBD2 (5 bases each). From germline, CDR1 is SGHVS and CDR2 FNYEAQ. CDR3 length: 14 amino acids. V lost 4 bases and J 5 bases, leaving 15 bases between the germline ends. This CDR3 reads CASSSPGTSDEQYF. The DNA for the CDR3 is TGTGCCAGCAGCTCCCCAGGGACGTCCGACGAGCAGTACTTC.

The V and J genes are TRBV9 and TRBJ1-2; no clear D gene. The CDR3 has 13 residues. V was shortened by 7 bases and J by 8 bases, with 18 bases between the two germline ends. Germline lookup yields CDR1 SGDLS and CDR2 YYNGEE. CDR3 nucleotides: TGTGCCAGCGGACCGACATCAGGTGAAGGCTACACCTTC. Translated, it gives CASGPTSGEGYTF.

The CDR3 DNA is TGCAGTGCTAGCCTTCCCCGACTAGCTACTTCCGGAGATACGCAGTATTTT. Translated, it gives CSASLPRLATSGDTQYF. The gene calls are TRBV20-1 and TRBJ2-3; the match to TRBD2 covers 7 bases. Germline values: CDR1 DFQATT, CDR2 SNEGSKA (reference sequence). There are 17 residues in the CDR3. V shed 3 bases and J 5 bases; nucleotides not matched to a gene: 17.

This clonotype showed up many times. V usage is TRBV18 and J usage is TRBJ1-5; D unclear. Germline V gene lookup returns CDR1 KGHSH and CDR2 LQKENI. The CDR3 is 15 amino acids. V was shortened by 8 bases and J by 5 bases, with 19 bases between the two germline ends. The CDR3 region has the DNA TGTGCCAGCACGGAAACGGGAGAACGGCATCAGCCCCAGCATTTT. Protein sequence: CASTETGERHQPQHF.

The table lists this clonotype with a few counts. This chain joins TRBV18 and TRBJ1-1, with TRBD1 matching 7 bases. The V and J ends lost 3 bases and 4 bases, in that order; junction bases with no gene match: 5. This CDR3 is built from 14 residues. CDR1 and CDR2 from the germline V gene are KGHSH and LQKENI. CDR3 amino acids: CASSPYDRVTEAFF. CDR3 nucleotides: TGTGCCAGCTCACCCTACGACAGGGTCACTGAAGCTTTCTTT.

The genes are TRBV28 and TRBJ2-1; 8 bases are a match to TRBD2. The V gene end was trimmed by 7 bases and the J gene end by 10 bases; junction bases not matched to a gene: 12. CDR1 is MDHEN and CDR2 is SYDVKM in the germline V gene. The CDR3 spans 14 residues. CDR3 in DNA: TGTGCCAGCACCCCAGCGGGAGAGAGTGGGGAGCAGTTCTTC. Protein product: CASTPAGESGEQFF. The entire variable domain, with the rest obtained from reference TRBV28 and TRBJ2-1, is as follows: DVKVTQSSRYLVKRTGEKVFLECVQDMDHENMFWYRQDPGLGLRLIYFSYDVKMKEKGDIPEGYSVSREKKERFSLILESASTNQTSMYLCASTPAGESGEQFFGPGTRLTVL.

The rearrangement joins TRBV20-1 to TRBJ2-7; 9 nucleotides align to TRBD1. The germline V gene has CDR1 DFQATT and CDR2 SNEGSKA (reference sequence). This CDR3 region has 13 residues. Trimming removed 6 bases from V and 0 bases from J; junction bases left unmatched: 3. The CDR3 sequence: CSAGTGSSYEQYF. The CDR3 bases are TGCAGTGCAGGGACAGGGAGCTCCTACGAGCAGTACTTC.

In this sample, this clonotype turned up many times. The CDR3, as DNA: TGTGCCAGCAGTTACTCCGGGACTAGCGGGGCCGGGGGGGATGAGCAGTTCTTC. The encoded protein is CASSYSGTSGAGGDEQFF. The J gene is TRBJ2-1, the V gene TRBV6-6; 13 bases line up with TRBD2. V was pared by 0 bases and J by 8 bases, with 10 bases of the junction left unmatched. The germline CDR1 and CDR2 sequences are MNHNY and SVGAGI (reference sequence). The length of the CDR3 is 18 residues.

Ten or more counts support this clonotype. This chain links TRBV6-1 with TRBJ2-1; TRBD2 aligns across 11 bases. Germline CDR1 MNHNS, CDR2 SASEGT. Trimming at V came to 8 bases and at J to 7 bases, leaving 10 bases not matched to a gene. This CDR3 region has 15 residues. This CDR3 reads CASPELAGVSNEQFF. The CDR3 DNA sequence: TGTGCCAGCCCAGAACTAGCGGGAGTGTCAAATGAGCAGTTCTTC.

About this clonotype: Since a much larger clone is just one base distant, this may be a read error. This chain links TRBV6-5 with TRBJ2-1; TRBD1 is a possible D gene (5 bases). This CDR3 comprises 15 residues. Looked up from germline, CDR1 is MNHEY and CDR2 is SVGAGI. This CDR3 reads CARSFFPPGNNEQFF. The CDR3 nucleotides read TGTGCCCGCAGTTTCTTCCCCCCAGGGAACAATGAGCAGTTCTTC.

This clonotype was seen more than once but under ten times. The chain recombines TRBV3-1 with TRBJ2-1; D might be TRBD1 (5 bases). The V end lost 0 bases, the J end lost 4 bases, and 13 bases lay between the germline ends. The CDR3 spans 16 residues. The germline CDR1 and CDR2 sequences are LGHDT and YNNKEL (reference sequence). This CDR3 is CASSQDPGRTYNEQFF. The CDR3 nucleotides read TGTGCCAGCAGCCAAGACCCGGGCAGGACATACAATGAGCAGTTCTTC.

This clonotype has just a few counts. This chain joins TRBV6-5 and TRBJ2-1, with 16 bases matching TRBD2. The CDR3 extends over 17 amino acids. Germline V gives CDR1 MNHEY, CDR2 SVGAGI. After removal of 5 bases from V and 8 bases from J, the junction contained 9 bases not matched to a gene. The CDR3 nucleotides are TGTGCCAGCAGTCAATGGGGACTAGCGGGAGGGCCAGATGAGCAGTTCTTC. As protein: CASSQWGLAGGPDEQFF.